This T cell receptor beta chain was documented in a study of shared clonotypes between healthy human individuals. The CDR3 totals 15 residues. Germline CDR1 reads SEHNR; CDR2 reads FQNEAQ (reference sequence). V was cut by 3 bases and J by 6 bases, with 16 bases left in between. Clones were sequenced by immunoSEQ multiplex PCR, and TCRdb holds only the in-frame ones, with some missing. The data hold approximately 2.1 million clones, with over 90% observed a single time. The sequenced sample consisted of naive CD4+ T cells from PBMCs. Subset specified: CD45RA+ positively selected. This clonotype was sampled from a man between 18 and 29 years old in good health. Some clones in this sample may be carry-over from other donors' samples. The chain links TRBV7-9 to TRBJ2-3; possibly TRBD2 for D (6 bases). CDR3 in DNA: TGTGCCAGCAGCTTTGGGACTTCTCCCCTGGATACGCAGTATTTT. It specifies CASSFGTSPLDTQYF. Complete variable domain (other parts from reference TRBV7-9 and TRBJ2-3): DTGVSQNPRHKITKRGQNVTFRCDPISEHNRLYWYRQTLGQGPEFLTYFQNEAQLEKSRLLSDRFSAERPKGSFSTLEIQRTEQGDSAMYLCASSFGTSPLDTQYFGPGTRLTVL.